By share, the clone carrying this T cell receptor (beta chain) counts as medium-sized (0.01 to 0.1%). The antigen is not known. CDR1 MNHNY and CDR2 SVGAGI come from the germline V gene (reference sequence). The CDR3 totals 14 residues. Deletions cut 8 bases from V and 2 bases from J, with 16 bases between. These data belong to a study of T cells in narcolepsy. Study information: Healthy controls were enrolled alongside patients with narcolepsy type 1 or type 2. Notes on the study in general: Healthy controls reportedly lacked the autoreactive clonotypes serially found in patients' blood. Same-patient CSF and blood CD4+ T cell clonotypes included HCRT-specific and TRIB2-specific autoreactive ones.

Sequencing was performed with immunoSEQ multiplex PCR; in TCRdb, only in-frame clones are kept and a portion is missing. The sample contains about 35,000 clones, over 65% of which appear only once. The chain has TRBV6-6 and TRBJ2-7; D is ambiguous. This sequence was found in a human donor in good health. Sequenced material: memory (CD45RA-) CD4+ T cells from blood. CDR3 in amino acids: CASRMTGLTYEQYF. CDR3 coding DNA: TGTGCCAGCCGAATGACGGGCTTAACCTACGAGCAGTACTTC.